A selection of T cell receptor beta chains follows, all from one sample in a study of cytomegalovirus exposure and HLA in healthy donors. The data were produced by immunoSEQ multiplex PCR, yet TCRdb's version contains in-frame clones alone and is incomplete. The sample records under 130,000 clones, about 83% being singletons. Sequences were obtained from PBMCs. The receptors come from a man in his late teens or twenties in good health and CMV-seronegative. CDR3s include the opening cysteine and the closing phenylalanine or tryptophan. A D gene is named only where the DNA matches it firmly. Not every row has a clone size; where given, it reads once, few, many or a size class.

clone_size	v_call	d_call	j_call	cdr3_aa	cdr3_nt
NA	TRBV29-1	NA	TRBJ1-1	CTGAGGSNTEAFF	TGCACCGGTGCGGGTGGCTCGAACACTGAAGCTTTCTTT
NA	TRBV7-6	NA	TRBJ2-5	CASTTSSGQETQYF	TGTGCCAGCACCACCTCCTCGGGGCAAGAGACCCAGTACTTC
NA	TRBV13	TRBD1	TRBJ1-1	CASSRSRDRAPFF	TGTGCCAGCAGCCGGTCCCGGGACAGGGCCCCGTTCTTT
few	TRBV6-6	TRBD2	TRBJ2-7	CASNSVRSGRNEQYF	TGTGCCAGCAACTCGGTGAGGTCCGGGAGGAACGAGCAGTACTTC
NA	TRBV9	TRBD1	TRBJ2-7	CASSVGDSAYEQYF	TGTGCCAGCAGCGTAGGGGACAGTGCCTACGAGCAGTACTTC
NA	TRBV4-3	TRBD2	TRBJ2-7	CASSQDSRGAGGYGVYF	TGCGCCAGCAGCCAAGACTCTCGTGGAGCGGGAGGCTACGGGGTGTACTTC
NA	TRBV15	TRBD2	TRBJ2-1	CATSRDVTSGFDNEQFF	TGTGCCACCAGCAGAGACGTTACTAGCGGGTTTGACAATGAGCAGTTCTTC
NA	TRBV7-2	NA	TRBJ2-6	CASSLVASGANVLTF	TGTGCCAGCAGCTTAGTGGCCTCTGGGGCCAACGTCCTGACTTTC
NA	TRBV29-1	TRBD1	TRBJ2-7	CSVRQGVPYEQYF	TGCAGCGTAAGACAGGGTGTGCCCTACGAGCAGTACTTC
few	TRBV6-8	NA	TRBJ1-2	CASSYPDTDLYGYTF	TGTGCCAGCAGTTATCCGGACACCGATTTATATGGCTACACCTTC
few	TRBV19	TRBD1	TRBJ1-1	CASRGTGRGEAFF	TGTGCCAGTAGGGGGACAGGTCGAGGGGAAGCTTTCTTT
NA	TRBV28	NA	TRBJ2-1	CASNTKQGYYNEQFF	TGTGCCAGCAATACCAAGCAGGGGTACTACAATGAGCAGTTCTTC
NA	TRBV27	TRBD1	TRBJ1-2	CASSPRTGPNYGYTF	TGTGCCAGCTCACCAAGGACAGGCCCAAACTATGGCTACACCTTC
NA	TRBV7-8	TRBD1	TRBJ2-5	CASSQTGGETQYF	TGTGCCAGCAGCCAGACAGGGGGAGAGACCCAGTACTTC
NA	TRBV4-2	NA	TRBJ1-2	CASSQGRETYGYTF	TGTGCCAGCAGCCAAGGCAGGGAAACCTATGGCTACACCTTC
NA	TRBV27	NA	TRBJ2-7	CASSPGISYEQYF	TGTGCCAGCAGCCCAGGGATCTCCTACGAGCAGTACTTC
NA	TRBV7-6	TRBD2	TRBJ2-3	CASSLGAGGGADTQYF	TGTGCCAGCAGCTTGGGAGCGGGGGGGGGCGCAGATACGCAGTATTTT
NA	TRBV4-3	NA	TRBJ1-1	CASSQDRSGSLPEAFF	TGCGCCAGCAGTCAAGACCGATCAGGGTCTCTCCCTGAAGCTTTCTTT
NA	TRBV7-9	TRBD1	TRBJ1-2	CASSLSGGEGDGYTF	TGTGCCAGCAGCTTATCAGGGGGCGAGGGAGATGGCTACACCTTC
NA	TRBV7-2	NA	TRBJ1-1	CASSLEIGLAGTEAFF	TGTGCCAGCAGCTTAGAGATTGGCCTGGCGGGAACTGAAGCTTTCTTT
NA	TRBV6-4	NA	TRBJ2-2	CASSASDTGELFF	TGTGCCAGCAGTGCTAGCGACACCGGGGAGCTGTTTTTT
once	TRBV28	TRBD1	TRBJ1-6	CASSSGQGMGSPLHF	TGTGCCAGCAGTTCCGGACAGGGGATGGGTTCACCCCTCCACTTT
NA	TRBV6-1	TRBD1	TRBJ1-2	CASSAQGAGYGYTF	TGTGCCAGCAGCGCACAGGGGGCTGGCTATGGCTACACCTTC
NA	TRBV6-5	NA	TRBJ1-1	CASLRWPRESEAFF	TGTGCCAGCCTCCGTTGGCCTCGTGAATCTGAAGCTTTCTTT
NA	TRBV5-1	TRBD2	TRBJ2-1	CASSLSSGSSYNEQFF	TGCGCCAGCAGCTTGTCTAGCGGGAGCTCCTACAATGAGCAGTTCTTC
NA	TRBV30	NA	TRBJ2-5	CAWSVLVARSGQETQYF	TGTGCCTGGAGTGTACTTGTAGCCCGTAGCGGTCAAGAGACCCAGTACTTC
NA	TRBV7-2	NA	TRBJ2-7	CASSLDGRSYEQYF	TGTGCCAGCAGCTTAGACGGCAGGTCCTACGAGCAGTACTTC
few	TRBV6-6	TRBD1	TRBJ2-2	CATSGTGGTGELFF	TGTGCCACCTCCGGGACAGGGGGAACCGGGGAGCTGTTTTTT
once	TRBV6-1	TRBD2	TRBJ2-3	CASGLAGDTQYF	TGTGCCAGCGGACTAGCTGGAGATACGCAGTATTTT
NA	TRBV5-4	NA	TRBJ2-5	CASSHGETQYF	TGTGCCAGCAGCCACGGGGAGACCCAGTACTTC
few	TRBV5-1	NA	TRBJ2-5	CASSLGAWTAEETQYF	TGCGCCAGCAGCTTGGGGGCGTGGACAGCCGAAGAGACCCAGTACTTC
NA	TRBV7-9	NA	TRBJ2-7	CASSPGNQYF	TGTGCCAGCAGCCCCGGGAATCAGTACTTC
NA	TRBV11-2	TRBD2	TRBJ2-1	CASSLVPSGEQFF	TGTGCCAGCAGCTTAGTTCCTAGCGGCGAGCAGTTCTTC
NA	TRBV19	TRBD2	TRBJ2-1	CASSPSNSGTNEQFF	TGTGCCAGTAGTCCAAGTAATAGCGGGACGAATGAGCAGTTCTTC
NA	TRBV27	NA	TRBJ2-7	CASSSLRGYEQYF	TGTGCCAGCAGTTCACTCCGGGGGTACGAGCAGTACTTC
NA	TRBV5-1	TRBD2	TRBJ2-1	CASSSTGLAGVGDEQFF	TGCGCCAGCAGCTCGACGGGACTAGCGGGAGTAGGGGATGAGCAGTTCTTC
NA	TRBV7-3	NA	TRBJ2-7	CASSLTGEGTYEQYF	TGTGCCAGCAGCTTAACCGGGGAAGGGACTTACGAGCAGTACTTC
few	TRBV7-2	NA	TRBJ2-2	CASSPGGGRWTGELFF	TGTGCCAGCAGCCCTGGGGGCGGGAGATGGACCGGGGAGCTGTTTTTT
NA	TRBV6-1	NA	TRBJ2-7	CASSEAPSYEQYF	TGTGCCAGCAGTGAAGCTCCTTCCTACGAGCAGTACTTC
NA	TRBV7-3	TRBD2	TRBJ2-3	CASRREVSDTQYF	TGTGCCTCTAGGCGGGAGGTGTCAGATACGCAGTATTTT
NA	TRBV11-3	NA	TRBJ1-2	CASSLDRLGANYGYTF	TGTGCCAGCAGCTTAGATCGGTTGGGAGCAAACTATGGCTACACCTTC
large	TRBV19	NA	TRBJ2-6	CASSMEENGANVLTF	TGTGCCAGTAGTATGGAGGAGAATGGGGCCAACGTCCTGACTTTC
NA	TRBV19	TRBD2	TRBJ2-7	CASSSPLLAGASGEQYF	TGTGCCAGTAGTTCTCCATTACTAGCGGGAGCGTCCGGCGAGCAGTACTTC
NA	TRBV11-3	TRBD2	TRBJ2-2	CASSRSGLAGNTGELFF	TGTGCCAGCAGCCGATCGGGACTAGCGGGTAACACCGGGGAGCTGTTTTTT
NA	TRBV6-5	TRBD1	TRBJ1-3	CASSVTGGRNTIYF	TGTGCCAGCAGCGTCACAGGGGGCCGAAACACCATATATTTT
many	TRBV6-1	TRBD2	TRBJ2-7	CASSEETSCCEQYF	TGTGCCAGCAGTGAAGAGACTAGCTGTTGCGAGCAGTACTTC
NA	TRBV7-2	TRBD1	TRBJ1-2	CASSLDRESGYTF	TGTGCCAGCAGCCTAGACAGGGAGTCTGGCTACACCTTC
NA	TRBV7-2	TRBD2	TRBJ2-5	CASSKWSSGSQETQYF	TGTGCCAGCAGTAAATGGTCTAGCGGGAGCCAAGAGACCCAGTACTTC
NA	TRBV28	NA	TRBJ2-5	CASSFSPARGQETQYF	TGTGCCAGCAGTTTTTCGCCAGCCAGGGGCCAAGAGACCCAGTACTTC
NA	TRBV7-9	TRBD2	TRBJ2-3	CASSSAPLAGGTDTQYF	TGTGCCAGCAGCTCGGCACCCCTAGCGGGGGGCACAGATACGCAGTATTTT
NA	TRBV19	NA	TRBJ1-4	CASSIPNSNQFF	TGTGCCAGTAGTATTCCCAACTCGAATCAGTTTTTT
NA	TRBV6-5	NA	TRBJ1-6	CACGPLAPPLHF	TGTGCCTGTGGGCCCCTCGCTCCACCCCTCCACTTT
NA	TRBV15	TRBD1	TRBJ1-5	CATSVKLGGAGQPQHF	TGTGCCACCAGCGTCAAGTTAGGGGGCGCCGGCCAGCCCCAGCATTTT
NA	TRBV29-1	NA	TRBJ1-1	CSVLRGGIGTEAFF	TGCAGCGTTCTGAGAGGGGGAATTGGCACTGAAGCTTTCTTT